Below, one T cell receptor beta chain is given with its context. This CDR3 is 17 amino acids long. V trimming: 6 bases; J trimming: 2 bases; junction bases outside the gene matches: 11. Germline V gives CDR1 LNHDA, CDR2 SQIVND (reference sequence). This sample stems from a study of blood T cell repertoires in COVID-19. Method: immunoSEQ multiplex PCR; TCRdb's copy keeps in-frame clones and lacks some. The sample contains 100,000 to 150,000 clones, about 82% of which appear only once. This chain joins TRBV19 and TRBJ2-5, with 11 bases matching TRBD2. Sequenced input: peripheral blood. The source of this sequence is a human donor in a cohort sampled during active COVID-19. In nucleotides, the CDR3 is TGTGCCAGTAGCGCGGTCAGAAGACTAGCGGGGCAAGAGACCCAGTACTTC. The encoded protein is CASSAVRRLAGQETQYF.